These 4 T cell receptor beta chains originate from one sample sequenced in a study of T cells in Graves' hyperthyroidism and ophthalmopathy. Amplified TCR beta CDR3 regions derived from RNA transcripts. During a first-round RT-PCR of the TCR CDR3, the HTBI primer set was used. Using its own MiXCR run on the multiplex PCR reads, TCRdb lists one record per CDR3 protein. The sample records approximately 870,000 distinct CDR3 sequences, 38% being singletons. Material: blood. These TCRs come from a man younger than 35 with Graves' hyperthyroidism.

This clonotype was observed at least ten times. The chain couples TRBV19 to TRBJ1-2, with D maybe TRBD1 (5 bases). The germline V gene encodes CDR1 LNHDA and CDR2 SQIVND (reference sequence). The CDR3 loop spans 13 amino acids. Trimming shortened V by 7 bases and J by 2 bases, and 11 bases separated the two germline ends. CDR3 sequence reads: CASNGQQNYGYTF. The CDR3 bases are TGTGCCAGTAATGGACAACAAAACTATGGCTACACCTTC. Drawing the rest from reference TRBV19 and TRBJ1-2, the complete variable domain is DGGITQSPKYLFRKEGQNVTLSCEQNLNHDAMYWYRQDPGQGLRLIYYSQIVNDFQKGDIAEGYSVSREKKESFPLTVTSAQKNPTAFYLCASNGQQNYGYTFGSGTRLTVV.

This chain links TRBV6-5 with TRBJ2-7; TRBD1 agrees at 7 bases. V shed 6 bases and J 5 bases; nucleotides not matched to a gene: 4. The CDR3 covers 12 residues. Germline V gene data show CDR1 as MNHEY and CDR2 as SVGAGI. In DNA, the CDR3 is TGTGCCAGCAGAGGACAGGCCCACGAGCAGTACTTC. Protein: CASRGQAHEQYF.

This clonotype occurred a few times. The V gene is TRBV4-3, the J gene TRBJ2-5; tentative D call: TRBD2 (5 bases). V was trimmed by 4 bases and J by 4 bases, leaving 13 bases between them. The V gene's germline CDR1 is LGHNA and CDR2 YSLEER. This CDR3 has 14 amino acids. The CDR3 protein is CASSRSEGPETQYF. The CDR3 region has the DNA TGCGCCAGCAGCCGGAGTGAGGGCCCAGAGACCCAGTACTTC.

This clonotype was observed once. CDR3 in DNA: TGTGCCATCACCGGTGGACTTGGCGAGACCTTC. Its protein is CAITGGLGETF. The chain links TRBV10-3 to TRBJ1-2; D not resolved. This CDR3 spans 11 amino acids. CDR1 is ENHRY, CDR2 SYGVKD, per germline. V gave up 7 bases and J gave up 14 bases, with 17 bases separating them.